A selection of T cell receptor beta chains follows, all from one sample in a study of blood T cell repertoires in COVID-19. Clones were read by immunoSEQ multiplex PCR, and TCRdb kept only the in-frame ones, dropping some. This repertoire shows about 15,000 clones, approximately 83% found once; its top ten account for about a third. Sequencing was carried out using peripheral blood. The receptors stem from a man in his 70s in a cohort sampled during active COVID-19. CDR3s include the opening cysteine and the closing phenylalanine or tryptophan. Fields, in order: V gene, D gene, J gene, clone size, CDR3 protein, CDR3 DNA. D genes are given only for firm matches. Clone sizes are given selectively: once, few, many, or a class where the clone is expanded.

>TRBV19|-|TRBJ1-3|-
CASSAGSGNTIYF
TGTGCCAGTTCAGCGGGTTCTGGAAACACCATATATTTT
>TRBV6-1|-|TRBJ1-6|-
CASSEAEYSPLHF
TGTGCCAGCAGTGAGGCGGAATATTCACCCCTCCACTTT
>TRBV19|-|TRBJ2-5|medium-sized
CASKAGGETQYF
TGTGCCAGTAAGGCAGGGGGGGAGACCCAGTACTTC
>TRBV24-1|TRBD1|TRBJ2-1|-
CAIMTGNNEQFF
TGTGCCATCATGACAGGGAACAATGAGCAGTTCTTC
>TRBV28|-|TRBJ2-3|-
CASIGTGDIITDTQYF
TGTGCCAGCATCGGAACCGGGGATATCATCACAGATACGCAGTATTTT
>TRBV7-3|TRBD2|TRBJ2-5|once
CASSSGTTYQETQYF
TGTGCCAGCAGCTCAGGGACTACGTACCAAGAGACCCAGTACTTC
>TRBV6-1|-|TRBJ2-1|few
CASREGLGSLNEQFF
TGTGCCAGCAGGGAAGGACTGGGTTCCCTCAATGAGCAGTTCTTC
>TRBV6-5|-|TRBJ2-1|-
CASSYHPDRRKDEQFF
TGTGCCAGCAGTTACCATCCCGACAGGAGGAAGGATGAGCAGTTCTTC
>TRBV7-9|-|TRBJ1-3|-
CASSSGFSGNTIYF
TGTGCCAGCAGCTCAGGTTTCTCTGGAAACACCATATATTTT
>TRBV16|-|TRBJ1-3|-
CASSQGQFSGNTIYF
TGTGCCAGCAGCCAAGGACAGTTCTCTGGAAACACCATATATTTT
>TRBV25-1|-|TRBJ1-6|-
CAIRGPGASPLHF
TGTGCCATCCGGGGTCCTGGCGCTTCACCCCTCCACTTT
>TRBV2|-|TRBJ2-1|-
CASRTESYNEQFF
TGTGCCAGCAGGACGGAGTCCTACAATGAGCAGTTCTTC
>TRBV6-5|-|TRBJ2-2|-
CASSYYHRRAGELFF
TGTGCCAGCAGTTACTATCACAGGAGGGCCGGGGAGCTGTTTTTT
>TRBV9|TRBD1|TRBJ1-4|-
CASSVGEGTAEKLFF
TGTGCCAGCAGCGTAGGTGAGGGGACAGCTGAAAAACTGTTTTTT
>TRBV5-1|-|TRBJ2-7|-
CASSFGRTGTYEQYF
TGCGCCAGCAGCTTTGGAAGGACGGGGACCTACGAGCAGTACTTC